The present entry profiles one T cell receptor beta chain with its context. Its specificity is unknown. These data originate in a study of cytomegalovirus exposure and HLA in healthy donors. About the research overall: A prior analysis found 90 million to 120 million unique TCR beta sequences from approximately 190 million T cells.

Germline V gives CDR1 KGHSH, CDR2 LQKENI. The V end was cut by 4 bases, the J end by 1 base, with 11 bases between. There are 14 residues in the CDR3. Findings and limits, study-wide: Clonal expansion, a later analysis showed, was greater in HLA-associated TCR beta chains than in equally common others. In a later analysis, donors in an Asian-associated ancestry cluster reportedly had fewer N-insertions in productive TCRs than the cohort mean. Across donors, sequencing depth was assumed by presence/absence analyses to be roughly uniform.

A multiplex PCR was run with 60 Vbeta primers and 13 Jbeta primers. The data were produced by immunoSEQ multiplex PCR, yet TCRdb's version contains in-frame clones alone and is incomplete. Listed are tens of thousands of clones; approximately 2.9% falls within the top ten. The TCR sequence derives from a man aged 40-55 years in good health and CMV-seronegative. Sequencing used PBMCs. The chain has TRBV18 and TRBJ2-7; a possible D gene is TRBD2 (5 bases). CDR3 nucleotide sequence: TGTGCCAGCTCACTAGGTACGGGGTCCTACGAGCAGTACTTC. It translates to CASSLGTGSYEQYF.